A selection of T cell receptor beta chains follows, all from one sample in a study of blood T cell repertoires in COVID-19. Assay used: immunoSEQ multiplex PCR; TCRdb lists only in-frame clones, some missing. The sample carries some 350,000 clones, roughly 89% recorded once. The source material was peripheral blood. The source of these receptors is a man aged 18 to 29 with active or convalescent COVID-19. Each CDR3 is given with its conserved first and last residue. Fields, in order: clone size, J gene, CDR3 length, D gene, V gene, CDR3 DNA, CDR3 protein. D genes are given only for firm matches. Rows give clone size only sometimes, using once, few, many, or a class for an expanded clone.

clone size: .
J gene: TRBJ2-5
CDR3 length: 16
D gene: .
V gene: TRBV6-2/TRBV6-3
CDR3 DNA: TGTGCCAGCAGTTACGGAAGGGGGGGCCAACGAGAGACCCAGTACTTC
CDR3 protein: CASSYGRGGQRETQYF

clone size: .
J gene: TRBJ2-3
CDR3 length: 14
D gene: .
V gene: TRBV5-4
CDR3 DNA: TGTGCCAGCAGCTTTATGCAGGAGGTGGATACGCAGTATTTT
CDR3 protein: CASSFMQEVDTQYF

clone size: .
J gene: TRBJ1-2
CDR3 length: 14
D gene: TRBD1
V gene: TRBV19
CDR3 DNA: TGTGCCAGTGCCTTCGGGACAGAACCCTATGGCTACACCTTC
CDR3 protein: CASAFGTEPYGYTF

clone size: .
J gene: TRBJ1-2
CDR3 length: 14
D gene: .
V gene: TRBV19
CDR3 DNA: TGTGCCAGTAGTATAGTTTCGGTTAACTATGGCTACACCTTC
CDR3 protein: CASSIVSVNYGYTF

clone size: .
J gene: TRBJ2-7
CDR3 length: 15
D gene: TRBD1
V gene: TRBV10-2
CDR3 DNA: TGCGCCAGCAGACATAGGGACAGGGGGGCCTACGAGCAGTACTTC
CDR3 protein: CASRHRDRGAYEQYF

clone size: .
J gene: TRBJ1-4
CDR3 length: 15
D gene: TRBD1
V gene: TRBV2
CDR3 DNA: TGTGCCAGCAGATCGACCGGGACAGAGGGTGAAAAACTGTTTTTT
CDR3 protein: CASRSTGTEGEKLFF

clone size: .
J gene: TRBJ2-5
CDR3 length: 15
D gene: .
V gene: TRBV7-6
CDR3 DNA: TGTGCCAGCAGCTTAGGCTGGGCAGAGCAAGAGACCCAGTACTTC
CDR3 protein: CASSLGWAEQETQYF

clone size: .
J gene: TRBJ2-7
CDR3 length: 16
D gene: .
V gene: TRBV7-2
CDR3 DNA: TGTGCCAGCAGCTTAGGGAGCGGAAGGAGCTCCTACGAGCAGTACTTC
CDR3 protein: CASSLGSGRSSYEQYF

clone size: .
J gene: TRBJ1-1
CDR3 length: 14
D gene: .
V gene: TRBV9
CDR3 DNA: TGTGCCAGCAGCGTAATTCCCCAGAACACTGAAGCTTTCTTT
CDR3 protein: CASSVIPQNTEAFF

clone size: .
J gene: TRBJ2-6
CDR3 length: 18
D gene: .
V gene: TRBV7-6
CDR3 DNA: TGTGCCAGCAGCTTAGTCCAGGCCATACGCTCTGGGGCCAACGTGCTGACTTTC
CDR3 protein: CASSLVQAIRSGANVLTF

clone size: once
J gene: TRBJ2-1
CDR3 length: 14
D gene: .
V gene: TRBV29-1
CDR3 DNA: TGCAGCGCCGACCGGGGGGCTTCCTACAATGAGCAGTTCTTC
CDR3 protein: CSADRGASYNEQFF

clone size: .
J gene: TRBJ2-1
CDR3 length: 13
D gene: TRBD2
V gene: TRBV6-7
CDR3 DNA: TGTGCCAGAGGACTAGCGGGGTCACGTGAGCAGTTCTTC
CDR3 protein: CARGLAGSREQFF

clone size: .
J gene: TRBJ1-6
CDR3 length: 13
D gene: .
V gene: TRBV28
CDR3 DNA: TGTGCCAGCAGTCTTACTGGGGGGACACCCCTCCACTTT
CDR3 protein: CASSLTGGTPLHF

clone size: .
J gene: TRBJ1-1
CDR3 length: 11
D gene: .
V gene: TRBV5-1
CDR3 DNA: TGCGCCAGTAACGCCGGCGGCCTGGCTTTCTTT
CDR3 protein: CASNAGGLAFF

clone size: .
J gene: TRBJ1-1
CDR3 length: 15
D gene: TRBD1
V gene: TRBV6-5
CDR3 DNA: TGTGCCAGCAGTTACTCCGTCAGGGGGGACACTGAAGCTTTCTTT
CDR3 protein: CASSYSVRGDTEAFF

clone size: .
J gene: TRBJ1-5
CDR3 length: 14
D gene: .
V gene: TRBV10-3
CDR3 DNA: TGTGCCATCAGGGAAGACAGCCTTAATCAGCCCCAGCATTTT
CDR3 protein: CAIREDSLNQPQHF

clone size: .
J gene: TRBJ1-5
CDR3 length: 13
D gene: .
V gene: TRBV18
CDR3 DNA: TGTGCCAGCTCACCGGGGCACAATCAGCCCCAGCATTTT
CDR3 protein: CASSPGHNQPQHF

clone size: .
J gene: TRBJ2-1
CDR3 length: 15
D gene: TRBD2
V gene: TRBV27
CDR3 DNA: TGTGCCAGCAGTTACTATCTAGCGGGGGGCGATGAGCAGTTCTTC
CDR3 protein: CASSYYLAGGDEQFF

clone size: .
J gene: TRBJ2-7
CDR3 length: 18
D gene: TRBD2
V gene: TRBV15
CDR3 DNA: TGTGCCACCAGCAGAGAAAGTGGGCTAGCGGGAGGTGCCTACGAGCAGTACTTC
CDR3 protein: CATSRESGLAGGAYEQYF

clone size: .
J gene: TRBJ2-2
CDR3 length: 15
D gene: .
V gene: TRBV6-2/TRBV6-3
CDR3 DNA: TGTGCCAGCAGCCGGGCCTCTTGGAACACCGGGGAGCTGTTTTTT
CDR3 protein: CASSRASWNTGELFF